The 11 T cell receptor beta chains below all came from one sample that was sequenced in a study of a mutant IDH1 vaccine in newly diagnosed glioma. No antigen has been assigned to these receptors. Time point indicated: week 5, during vaccination. One vaccine dose held 300 ug of mutant IDH1 20-mer peptide and came with topical imiquimod. Repertoires were generated with immunoSEQ multiplex PCR, while TCRdb's copy carries only in-frame clones and drops some. The repertoire has under 30,000 clones, about three quarters of them found once; the top ten carry less than 9.5%. Source: PBMCs, taken from a glioma patient whose treatment included an IDH1 peptide vaccine. The receptors stem from a man aged 40-55 years with glioma.

This chain joins TRBV7-9 and TRBJ2-2; 8 bases agree with TRBD1. The CDR3 is made up of 16 amino acids. The germline CDR1 and CDR2 sequences are SEHNR and FQNEAQ (reference sequence). V was pared by 3 bases and J by 2 bases, with 5 bases of the junction left unmatched. The CDR3 is CASSFRAGGNTGELFF. In nucleotides, the CDR3 is TGTGCCAGCAGCTTCAGGGCAGGGGGCAACACCGGGGAGCTGTTTTTT.

V is TRBV5-1 and J is TRBJ2-5; D gene uncertain. CDR3 size: 14 residues. V lost 4 bases, J lost 5 bases, and 15 bases lay in between. Per the germline V gene, CDR1 is SGHRS and CDR2 is YFSETQ. The CDR3 reads CASSPFDPQETQYF. The CDR3, as DNA: TGCGCCAGCAGCCCTTTCGATCCTCAGGAGACCCAGTACTTC.

The V gene is TRBV11-3, the J gene TRBJ2-7; TRBD2 aligns across 11 bases. Germline V gene lookup returns CDR1 SGHNT and CDR2 YENEEA. The CDR3 has 17 residues. V lost 5 bases to trimming and J lost 0 bases; unmatched junction nucleotides: 9. This CDR3 reads CASSLRLAGKPSYEQYV. CDR3 nucleotides: TGTGCCAGCAGCCTAAGACTAGCGGGAAAACCCTCCTACGAGCAGTACGTC.

This clone was detected a few times. The rearrangement joins TRBV30 to TRBJ2-6; D may be TRBD1 or TRBD2 (6 bases each). In germline, CDR1 is GTSNPN, CDR2 SVGIG (reference sequence). The germline V and J ends were trimmed by 2 bases and 4 bases, with 15 bases remaining between them. CDR3 size: 16 residues. CDR3 region: CAWSPQGRGGANVLTF. CDR3 DNA sequence: TGTGCCTGGAGTCCTCAGGGGCGGGGAGGGGCCAACGTCCTGACTTTC.

The chain is built from TRBV10-3 and TRBJ2-7; 8 bases are a match to TRBD1. V was pared by 3 bases and J by 6 bases, with 7 bases of the junction left unmatched. This CDR3 has 14 amino acids. Germline CDR1 reads ENHRY; CDR2 reads SYGVKD. Here the CDR3 reads CAISDSQGAVEQYF. The CDR3 region has the DNA TGTGCCATCAGTGACTCCCAGGGGGCAGTCGAGCAGTACTTC.

This clone appeared a few times. The CDR3: CAWSLDRDQPQHF. The CDR3 coding sequence is TGTGCCTGGAGCCTGGACCGGGATCAGCCCCAGCATTTT. The chain carries TRBV30 and TRBJ1-5; no firm D call. V was pared by 3 bases and J by 5 bases, with 11 bases between. The CDR3 is 13 amino acids. Germline assignment: CDR1 GTSNPN and CDR2 SVGIG (reference sequence).

This rearrangement joins TRBV2 to TRBJ2-5; 14 bases map to TRBD2. The CDR3 has 15 amino acids. Per the germline V gene, CDR1 is SNHLY and CDR2 is FYNNEI. V lost 6 bases, J lost 5 bases, and 5 bases stayed unmatched. The CDR3 is CASRGLAGVGETQYF. The CDR3 nucleotides are TGTGCCAGCAGGGGACTAGCGGGAGTCGGGGAGACCCAGTACTTC. The variable domain in full, with the rest retrieved from reference TRBV2 and TRBJ2-5, is EPEVTQTPSHQVTQMGQEVILRCVPISNHLYFYWYRQILGQKVEFLVSFYNNEISEKSEIFDDQFSVERPDGSNFTLKIRSTKLEDSAMYFCASRGLAGVGETQYFGPGTRLLVL.

The chain joins TRBV14 to TRBJ2-1, with 12 bases matching TRBD1. With 6 bases clipped from V and 10 bases from J, the junction kept 7 bases outside the gene matches. Germline V lookup: CDR1 SGHDN, CDR2 FVKESK. CDR3 length: 14 residues. CDR3 nucleotide sequence: TGTGCCAGCAGGGGACAGGGGGCATTCGGGGAGCAGTTCTTC. Protein sequence: CASRGQGAFGEQFF.

This chain links TRBV7-7 with TRBJ1-4; D is ambiguous. V was cut by 5 bases and J by 8 bases, with 15 bases left in between. Germline-derived CDR1 and CDR2 are SSHAT and FNYEAQ (reference sequence). The CDR3 is made up of 14 amino acids. CDR3 DNA sequence: TGTGCCAGCAGCCTTGCCGGACTTGGCGAAAAACTGTTTTTT. Translating it yields CASSLAGLGEKLFF. The whole variable domain, remainder taken from reference TRBV7-7 and TRBJ1-4, is GAGVSQSPRYKVTKRGQDVTLRCDPISSHATLYWYQQALGQGPEFLTYFNYEAQPDKSGLPSDRFSAERPEGSISTLTIQRTEQRDSAMYRCASSLAGLGEKLFFGSGTQLSVL.

This clone was counted only a few times. J is TRBJ2-4 and V is TRBV15; D might be TRBD2 (6 bases). CDR3 length: 18 amino acids. CDR1 is LNHNV, CDR2 YYDKDF, per germline (reference sequence). V was clipped by 4 bases and J by 1 base, with 20 bases between them. CDR3 in DNA: TGTGCCACCAGCATCGGTTCGGGAGCGAGGGTTGCCAAAAACATTCAGTACTTC. Protein: CATSIGSGARVAKNIQYF. The variable domain in full, completed from reference TRBV15 and TRBJ2-4, reads DAMVIQNPRYQVTQFGKPVTLSCSQTLNHNVMYWYQQKSSQAPKLLFHYYDKDFNNEADTPDNFQSRRPNTSFCFLDIRSPGLGDTAMYLCATSIGSGARVAKNIQYFGAGTRLSVL.

The rearrangement joins TRBV25-1 to TRBJ2-2; D possibly corresponds to TRBD1 (5 bases). With 3 bases removed from V and 0 bases from J, the gap between germline ends came to 8 bases. Germline V gives CDR1 MGHDK, CDR2 SYGVNS. The CDR3 is 15 amino acids. The CDR3 DNA reads TGTGCCAGCAGTGACTGGACAACGAACACCGGGGAGCTGTTTTTT. Translated, it gives CASSDWTTNTGELFF.